These 8 T cell receptor beta chains were sequenced from one sample in a study of Tregs in tolerant kidney transplant recipients. The table came from immunoSEQ multiplex PCR; TCRdb's copy has only in-frame clones and leaves some out. Of tens of thousands of clones listed, 93% are singletons. The source was CD4+ T cells from blood, collected before the transplant. The origin of the receptors is a human donor who received a combined kidney and bone marrow transplant.

This rearrangement joins TRBV6-5 to TRBJ2-1; 7 bases are a match to TRBD2. Trimming removed 8 bases from V and 4 bases from J; junction bases left unmatched: 11. Germline V gene data show CDR1 as MNHEY and CDR2 as SVGAGI. The CDR3 runs to 15 residues. The CDR3 reads CASQRRGGVYNEQFF. Here the CDR3 DNA reads TGTGCCAGCCAGCGTCGGGGAGGGGTATACAATGAGCAGTTCTTC.

The chain joins TRBV6-1 to TRBJ1-2; TRBD1 matches 10 bases. The trim removed 7 bases at V and 7 bases at J, leaving 9 bases unmatched. Germline-derived CDR1 and CDR2 are MNHNS and SASEGT. The CDR3 covers 14 residues. The DNA of the CDR3 is TGTGCCAGCACCTTGGACAGGGGGAATTTTGGCTACACCTTC. Encoded protein: CASTLDRGNFGYTF.

This chain joins TRBV27 and TRBJ2-6, with 8 bases fitting TRBD1. J was trimmed by 2 bases and V by 6 bases; bases with no gene match: 0. The length of the CDR3 is 14 residues. Germline CDR1 is MNHEY and CDR2 is SMNVEV (reference sequence). The CDR3: CASRQGAGANVLTF. The CDR3 bases are TGTGCCAGCAGACAGGGGGCTGGGGCCAACGTCCTGACTTTC.

The V and J genes are TRBV2 and TRBJ2-1; D uncertain. The germline V gene encodes CDR1 SNHLY and CDR2 FYNNEI. Trimming shortened V by 6 bases and J by 6 bases, and 6 bases separated the two germline ends. This CDR3 has 11 residues. CDR3 protein: CASSRSNEQFF. The CDR3 DNA reads as TGTGCCAGCAGCCGTAGCAATGAGCAGTTCTTC.

The V gene is TRBV28, the J gene TRBJ2-7; 8 bases align to TRBD1. V dropped 6 bases and J dropped 5; count of bases not matched to a gene: 6. CDR3 length: 13 amino acids. Looked up from germline, CDR1 is MDHEN and CDR2 is SYDVKM. CDR3 DNA sequence: TGTGCCAGCAGCCGGACAGGGTTCCACGAGCAGTACTTC. It translates to CASSRTGFHEQYF.

The gene calls are TRBV2 and TRBJ2-2; possible D gene TRBD1, 6 bases. The CDR3 covers 14 residues. Trimming shortened V by 7 bases and J by 3 bases, and 12 bases separated the two germline ends. The germline CDR1 and CDR2 sequences are SNHLY and FYNNEI. CDR3 sequence: CASIDRFDTGELFF. The CDR3 DNA reads as TGTGCCAGCATCGACAGGTTCGACACCGGGGAGCTGTTTTTT.

The V and J genes are TRBV10-3 and TRBJ2-5; 7 bases line up with TRBD2. With 5 bases clipped from V and 5 bases from J, the junction kept 17 bases outside the gene matches. The CDR3 loop spans 17 amino acids. Germline values: CDR1 ENHRY, CDR2 SYGVKD. The CDR3 here is CAISPTVRGRVRETQYF. The CDR3 DNA reads TGTGCCATCAGTCCAACCGTACGCGGGAGAGTTAGGGAGACCCAGTACTTC.

The chain joins TRBV2 to TRBJ2-1; possible D gene TRBD2, 5 bases. With 1 base removed from V and 3 bases from J, the gap between germline ends came to 7 bases. CDR1 and CDR2 from the germline V gene are SNHLY and FYNNEI. This CDR3 is 14 amino acids long. CDR3 amino acids: CASSEETNYNEQFF. In nucleotides, the CDR3 is TGTGCCAGCAGTGAAGAGACTAACTACAATGAGCAGTTCTTC.